The sequence of this T cell receptor beta chain was determined in a study of blood T cell repertoires in COVID-19. Overall study context: Nucleic acid was either cDNA or gDNA, and it came from T cells, B-cell-depleted T cells, or PBMCs.

The germline V gene has CDR1 MNHEY and CDR2 SMNVEV (reference sequence). The CDR3 totals 16 residues. Trimming stripped 6 bases from V and 0 bases from J, with 12 bases between. Original analysis: Amplifying reference gene primers gave estimates of nucleated cell counts. Libraries were prepared by immunoSEQ multiplex PCR; TCRdb keeps only in-frame clonotypes and omits some of them. The D gene and trimming were derived from the DNA, and the V and J assignments and clone size from that table. The sample consists of 120,000 or so clones, about 86% of them appearing once. In this sample, this clone turned up a few times.

V is TRBV27 and J is TRBJ1-6; TRBD1 is a possible D gene (5 bases). The sequenced material came from peripheral blood. The clonotype comes from a woman in her 50s with acute or convalescent COVID-19. CDR3 DNA sequence: TGTGCCAGCAGCACGGGGGGACTCTCCTATAATTCACCCCTCCACTTT. Encoded protein: CASSTGGLSYNSPLHF.